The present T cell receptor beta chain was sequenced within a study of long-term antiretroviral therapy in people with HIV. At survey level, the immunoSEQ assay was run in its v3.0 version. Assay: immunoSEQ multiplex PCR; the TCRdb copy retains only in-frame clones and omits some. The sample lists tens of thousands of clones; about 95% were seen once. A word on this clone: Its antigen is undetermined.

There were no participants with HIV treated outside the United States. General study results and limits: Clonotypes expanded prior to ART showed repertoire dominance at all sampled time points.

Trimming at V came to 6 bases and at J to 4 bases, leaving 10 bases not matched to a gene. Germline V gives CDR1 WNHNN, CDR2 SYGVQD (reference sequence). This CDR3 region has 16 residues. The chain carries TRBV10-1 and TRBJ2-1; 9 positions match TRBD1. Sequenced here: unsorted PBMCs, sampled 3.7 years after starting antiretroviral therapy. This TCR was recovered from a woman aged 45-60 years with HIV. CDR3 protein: CASSADGTGTYNEQFF. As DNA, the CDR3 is TGCGCCAGCAGCGCCGACGGGACAGGGACTTACAATGAGCAGTTCTTC.